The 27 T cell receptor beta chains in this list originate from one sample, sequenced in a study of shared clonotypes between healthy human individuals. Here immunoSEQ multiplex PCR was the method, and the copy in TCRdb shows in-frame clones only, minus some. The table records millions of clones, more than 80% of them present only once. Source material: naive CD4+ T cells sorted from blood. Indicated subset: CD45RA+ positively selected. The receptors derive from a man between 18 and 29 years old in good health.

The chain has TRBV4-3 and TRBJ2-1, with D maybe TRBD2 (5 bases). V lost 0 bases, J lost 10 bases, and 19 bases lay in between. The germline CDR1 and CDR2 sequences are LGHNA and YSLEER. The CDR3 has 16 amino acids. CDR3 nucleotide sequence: TGCGCCAGCAGCCAAGATCGAGCGGCAGTCCTCGGAGAGCAGTTCTTC. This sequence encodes CASSQDRAAVLGEQFF.

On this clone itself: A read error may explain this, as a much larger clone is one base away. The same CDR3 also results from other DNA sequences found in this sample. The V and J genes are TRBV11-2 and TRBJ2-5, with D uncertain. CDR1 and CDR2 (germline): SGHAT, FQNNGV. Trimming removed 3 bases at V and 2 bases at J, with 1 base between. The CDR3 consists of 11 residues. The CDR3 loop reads CASSLQETQYF. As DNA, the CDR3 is TGTGCCAGCAGCTTGCAAGAGACCCAGTACTTC.

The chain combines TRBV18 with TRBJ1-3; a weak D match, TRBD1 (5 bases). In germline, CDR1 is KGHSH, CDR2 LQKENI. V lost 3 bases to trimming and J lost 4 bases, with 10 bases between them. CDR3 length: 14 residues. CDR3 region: CASSPQGVGNTIYF. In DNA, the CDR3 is TGTGCCAGCTCACCTCAAGGGGTCGGAAACACCATATATTTT.

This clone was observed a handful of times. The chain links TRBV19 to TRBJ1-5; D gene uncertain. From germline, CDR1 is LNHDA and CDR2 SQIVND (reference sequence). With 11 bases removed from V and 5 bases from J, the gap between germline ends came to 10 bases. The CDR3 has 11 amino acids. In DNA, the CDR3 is TGTGCCTCGGGCTCATATCAGCCCCAGCATTTT. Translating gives CASGSYQPQHF. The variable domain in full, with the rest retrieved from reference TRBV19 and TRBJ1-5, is DGGITQSPKYLFRKEGQNVTLSCEQNLNHDAMYWYRQDPGQGLRLIYYSQIVNDFQKGDIAEGYSVSREKKESFPLTVTSAQKNPTAFYLCASGSYQPQHFGDGTRLSIL.

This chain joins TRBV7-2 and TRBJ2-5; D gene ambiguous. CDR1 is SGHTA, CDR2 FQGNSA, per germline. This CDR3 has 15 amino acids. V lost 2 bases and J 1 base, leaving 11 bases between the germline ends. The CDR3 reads CASSLSTRPQETQYF. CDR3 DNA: TGTGCCAGCAGCTTATCGACGCGGCCCCAAGAGACCCAGTACTTC.

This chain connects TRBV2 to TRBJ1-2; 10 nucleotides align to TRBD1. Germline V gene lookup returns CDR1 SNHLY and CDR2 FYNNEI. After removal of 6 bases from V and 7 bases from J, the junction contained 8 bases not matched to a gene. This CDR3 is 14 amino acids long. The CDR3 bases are TGTGCCAGCAGAGCCGAGACAGGGGGCTCTGGCTACACCTTC. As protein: CASRAETGGSGYTF.

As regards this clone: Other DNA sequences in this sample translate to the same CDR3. The CDR3 nucleotides read TGTGCCAGCAGCTTGGCTGGAGTGAGCACAGATACGCAGTATTTT. Protein: CASSLAGVSTDTQYF. This chain connects TRBV5-4 to TRBJ2-3; D is ambiguous. The V end was cut by 0 bases, the J end by 0 bases, with 8 bases between. Germline assignment: CDR1 SGHNT and CDR2 YYREEE (reference sequence). The CDR3 extends over 15 amino acids.

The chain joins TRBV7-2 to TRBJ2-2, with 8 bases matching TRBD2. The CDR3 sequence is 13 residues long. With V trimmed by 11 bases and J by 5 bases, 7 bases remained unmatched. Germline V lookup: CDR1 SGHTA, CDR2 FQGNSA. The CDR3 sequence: CALRPSGTGELFF. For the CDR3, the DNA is TGTGCCCTGCGCCCTAGCGGGACCGGGGAGCTGTTTTTT.

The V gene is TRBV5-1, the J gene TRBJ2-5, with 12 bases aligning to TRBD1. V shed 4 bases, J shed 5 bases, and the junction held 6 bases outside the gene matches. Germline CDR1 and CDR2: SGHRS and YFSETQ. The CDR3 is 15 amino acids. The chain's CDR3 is CASSTRDRGRETQYF. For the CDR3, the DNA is TGCGCCAGCAGCACCCGGGACAGGGGGCGTGAGACCCAGTACTTC.

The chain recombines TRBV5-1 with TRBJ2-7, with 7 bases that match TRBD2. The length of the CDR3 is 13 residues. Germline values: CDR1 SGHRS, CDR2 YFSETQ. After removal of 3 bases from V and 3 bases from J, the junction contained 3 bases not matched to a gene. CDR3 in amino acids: CASSWGTIYEQYF. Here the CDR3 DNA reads TGCGCCAGCAGCTGGGGGACTATCTACGAGCAGTACTTC.

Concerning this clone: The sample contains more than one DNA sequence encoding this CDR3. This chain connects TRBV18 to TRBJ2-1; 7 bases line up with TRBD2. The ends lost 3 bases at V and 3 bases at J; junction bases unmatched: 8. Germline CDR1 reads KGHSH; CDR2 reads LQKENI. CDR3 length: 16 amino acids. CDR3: CASSPPSGSSYNEQFF. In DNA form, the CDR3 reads TGTGCCAGCTCACCTCCTAGCGGAAGCAGCTACAATGAGCAGTTCTTC.

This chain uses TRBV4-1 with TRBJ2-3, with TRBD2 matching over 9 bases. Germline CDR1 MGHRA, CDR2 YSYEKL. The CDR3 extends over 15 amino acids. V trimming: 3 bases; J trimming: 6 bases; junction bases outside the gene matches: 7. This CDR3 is CASSQRGGPLDTQYF. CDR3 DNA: TGCGCCAGCAGCCAGCGGGGGGGCCCGTTGGATACGCAGTATTTT.

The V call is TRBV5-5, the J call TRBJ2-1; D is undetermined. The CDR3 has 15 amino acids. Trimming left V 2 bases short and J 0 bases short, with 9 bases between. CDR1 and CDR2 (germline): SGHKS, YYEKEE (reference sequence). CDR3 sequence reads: CASSLGSSSYNEQFF. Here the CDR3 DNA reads TGTGCCAGCAGCTTAGGCTCGAGCTCCTACAATGAGCAGTTCTTC. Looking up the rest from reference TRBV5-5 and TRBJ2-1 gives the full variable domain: DAGVTQSPTHLIKTRGQQVTLRCSPISGHKSVSWYQQVLGQGPQFIFQYYEKEERGRGNFPDRFSARQFPNYSSELNVNALLLGDSALYLCASSLGSSSYNEQFFGPGTRLTVL.

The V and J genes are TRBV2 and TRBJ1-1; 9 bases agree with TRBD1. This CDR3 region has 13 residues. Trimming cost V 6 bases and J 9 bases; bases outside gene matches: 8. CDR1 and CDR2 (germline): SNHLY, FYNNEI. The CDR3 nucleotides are TGTGCCAGCAGGCTTACAGGGGGCGGGAAAGCTTTCTTT. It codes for CASRLTGGGKAFF.

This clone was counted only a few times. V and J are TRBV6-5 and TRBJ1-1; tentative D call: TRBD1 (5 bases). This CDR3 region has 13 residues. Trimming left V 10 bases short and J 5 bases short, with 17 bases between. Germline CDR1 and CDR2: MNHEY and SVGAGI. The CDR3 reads CATGRGAGTEAFF. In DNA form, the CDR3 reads TGTGCCACCGGGCGGGGCGCCGGGACTGAAGCTTTCTTT.

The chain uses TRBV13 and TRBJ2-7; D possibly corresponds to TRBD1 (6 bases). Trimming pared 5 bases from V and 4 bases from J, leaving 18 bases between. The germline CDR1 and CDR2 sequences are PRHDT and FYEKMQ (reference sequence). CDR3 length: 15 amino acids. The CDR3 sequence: CASSPPGQQYYEQYF. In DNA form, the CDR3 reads TGTGCCAGCAGCCCACCGGGACAACAGTATTACGAGCAGTACTTC. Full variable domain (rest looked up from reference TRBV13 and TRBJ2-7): AAGVIQSPRHLIKEKRETATLKCYPIPRHDTVYWYQQGPGQDPQFLISFYEKMQSDKGSIPDRFSAQQFSDYHSELNMSSLELGDSALYFCASSPPGQQYYEQYFGPGTRLTVT.

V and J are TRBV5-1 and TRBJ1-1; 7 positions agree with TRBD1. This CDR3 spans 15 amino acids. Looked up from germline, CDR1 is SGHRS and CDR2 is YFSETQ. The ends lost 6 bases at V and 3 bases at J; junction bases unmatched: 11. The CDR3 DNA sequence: TGCGCCAGCACCCAAGCGACAGGGTCTGACACTGAAGCTTTCTTT. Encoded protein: CASTQATGSDTEAFF. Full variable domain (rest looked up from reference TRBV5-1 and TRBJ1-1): KAGVTQTPRYLIKTRGQQVTLSCSPISGHRSVSWYQQTPGQGLQFLFEYFSETQRNKGNFPGRFSGRQFSNSRSEMNVSTLELGDSALYLCASTQATGSDTEAFFGQGTRLTVV.

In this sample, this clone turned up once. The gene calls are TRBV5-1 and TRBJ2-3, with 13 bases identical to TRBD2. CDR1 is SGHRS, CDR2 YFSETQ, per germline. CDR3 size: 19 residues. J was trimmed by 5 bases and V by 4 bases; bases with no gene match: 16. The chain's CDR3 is CASSPGPGTSGVRKDTQYF. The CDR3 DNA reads TGCGCCAGCAGCCCGGGTCCCGGGACTAGCGGGGTGAGAAAAGATACGCAGTATTTT.

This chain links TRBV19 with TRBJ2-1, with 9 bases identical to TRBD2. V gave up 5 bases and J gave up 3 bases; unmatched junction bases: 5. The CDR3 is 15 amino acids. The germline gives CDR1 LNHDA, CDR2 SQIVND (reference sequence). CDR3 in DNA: TGTGCCAGTAGTTTATGGCGGGAGGGCTACAATGAGCAGTTCTTC. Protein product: CASSLWREGYNEQFF.

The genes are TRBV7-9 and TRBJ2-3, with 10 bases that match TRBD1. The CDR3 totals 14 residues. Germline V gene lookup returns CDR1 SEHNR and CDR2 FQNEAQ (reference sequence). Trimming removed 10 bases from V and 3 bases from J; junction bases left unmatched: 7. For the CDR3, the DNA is TGTGCCACCGGACGGGACAGGGGAACAGATACGCAGTATTTT. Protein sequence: CATGRDRGTDTQYF.

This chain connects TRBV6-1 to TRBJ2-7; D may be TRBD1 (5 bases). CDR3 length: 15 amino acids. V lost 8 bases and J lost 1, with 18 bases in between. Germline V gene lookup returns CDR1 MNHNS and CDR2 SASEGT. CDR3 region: CASQRTTGESYEQYF. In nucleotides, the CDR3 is TGTGCCAGCCAAAGAACAACAGGCGAGTCCTACGAGCAGTACTTC.

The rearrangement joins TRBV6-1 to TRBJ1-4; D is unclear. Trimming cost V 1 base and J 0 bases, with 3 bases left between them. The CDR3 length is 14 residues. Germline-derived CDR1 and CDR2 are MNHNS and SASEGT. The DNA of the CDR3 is TGTGCCAGCAGTGAAGTTGCAACTAATGAAAAACTGTTTTTT. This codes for CASSEVATNEKLFF.

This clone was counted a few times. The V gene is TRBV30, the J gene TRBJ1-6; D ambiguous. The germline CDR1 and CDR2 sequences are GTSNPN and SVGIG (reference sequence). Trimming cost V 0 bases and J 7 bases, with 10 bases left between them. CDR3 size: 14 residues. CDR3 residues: CAWSVTRLNSPLHF. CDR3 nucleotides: TGTGCCTGGAGTGTAACCAGGCTCAATTCACCCCTCCACTTT. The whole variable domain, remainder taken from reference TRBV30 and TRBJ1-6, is SQTIHQWPATLVQPVGSPLSLECTVEGTSNPNLYWYRQAAGRGLQLLFYSVGIGQISSEVPQNLSASRPQDRQFILSSKKLLLSDSGFYLCAWSVTRLNSPLHFGNGTRLTVT.

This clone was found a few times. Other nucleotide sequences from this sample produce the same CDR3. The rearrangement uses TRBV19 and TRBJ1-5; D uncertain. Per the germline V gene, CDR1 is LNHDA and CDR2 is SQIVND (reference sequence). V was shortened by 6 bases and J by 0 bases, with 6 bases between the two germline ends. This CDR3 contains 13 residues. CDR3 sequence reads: CASSVDSNQPQHF. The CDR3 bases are TGTGCCAGTAGCGTTGATAGCAATCAGCCCCAGCATTTT.

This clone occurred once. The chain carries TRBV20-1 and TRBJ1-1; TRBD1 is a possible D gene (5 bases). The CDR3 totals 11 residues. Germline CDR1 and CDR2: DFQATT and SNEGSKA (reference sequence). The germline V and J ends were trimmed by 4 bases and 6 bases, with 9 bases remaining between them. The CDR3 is CSATGFPEAFF. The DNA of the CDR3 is TGCAGTGCTACAGGGTTCCCTGAAGCTTTCTTT.

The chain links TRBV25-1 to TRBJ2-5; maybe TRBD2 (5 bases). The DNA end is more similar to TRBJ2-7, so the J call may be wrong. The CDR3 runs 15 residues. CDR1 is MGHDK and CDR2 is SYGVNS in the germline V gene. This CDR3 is CASSELAPGSYEQYF. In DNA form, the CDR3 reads TGTGCCAGCAGTGAGTTGGCACCGGGATCCTACGAGCAGTACTTC.

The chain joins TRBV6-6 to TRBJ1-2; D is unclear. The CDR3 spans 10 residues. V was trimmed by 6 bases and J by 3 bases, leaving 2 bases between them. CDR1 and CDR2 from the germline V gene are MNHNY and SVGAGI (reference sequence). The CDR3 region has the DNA TGTGCCAGCAGAGACTATGGCTACACCTTC. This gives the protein CASRDYGYTF.